Listed here are 8 T cell receptor beta chains from one sample, sequenced in a study of blood T cell repertoires in COVID-19. Here immunoSEQ multiplex PCR was the method, and the copy in TCRdb shows in-frame clones only, minus some. The sample records roughly 87,000 clones, around 90% being singletons. Sequencing was carried out using peripheral blood. The receptors here all came from a man in his forties with acute or convalescent COVID-19.

The gene calls are TRBV29-1 and TRBJ1-1; TRBD1 aligns across 7 bases. The V segment lost 6 bases and the J segment 4 bases; nucleotides outside the gene matches: 5. The V gene's germline CDR1 is SQVTM and CDR2 ANQGSEA. This CDR3 is built from 12 residues. The CDR3 nucleotides read TGCAGCGTCCTAGACAGGGTCACTGAAGCTTTCTTT. It codes for CSVLDRVTEAFF.

This clone was seen a handful of times. The CDR3 here is CASSRTTTSGGAETQYF. CDR3 nucleotide sequence: TGTGCCAGTAGCCGGACTACGACTAGCGGGGGGGCGGAGACCCAGTACTTC. V usage is TRBV19 and J usage is TRBJ2-5; 14 bases map to TRBD2. V dropped 6 bases and J dropped 5; count of bases not matched to a gene: 11. The CDR3 is 17 residues long. CDR1 is LNHDA and CDR2 is SQIVND in the germline V gene (reference sequence). Full variable domain (remainder filled in from reference TRBV19 and TRBJ2-5): DGGITQSPKYLFRKEGQNVTLSCEQNLNHDAMYWYRQDPGQGLRLIYYSQIVNDFQKGDIAEGYSVSREKKESFPLTVTSAQKNPTAFYLCASSRTTTSGGAETQYFGPGTRLLVL.

This clone was seen more than once but under ten times. The chain has TRBV18 and TRBJ1-5; tentatively, D is TRBD1 (5 bases). Per germline, CDR1 KGHSH and CDR2 LQKENI. V lost 2 bases and J lost 5, with 13 bases in between. The CDR3 spans 15 residues. CDR3 sequence (DNA): TGTGCCAGCTCACCAGATGTGGGGGGTTATCAGCCCCAGCATTTT. Translating it yields CASSPDVGGYQPQHF.

The genes are TRBV24-1 and TRBJ2-1; D possibly corresponds to TRBD2 (6 bases). The CDR3 is made up of 13 amino acids. Germline V gene sequence: CDR1 KGHDR, CDR2 SFDVKD. The V gene lost 11 bases and the J gene lost 5 bases, with 15 bases spanning the gap. CDR3 sequence (DNA): TGTGCCATCGCCGGGACTCCTAACAATGAGCAGTTCTTC. Residues: CAIAGTPNNEQFF.

The chain links TRBV5-1 to TRBJ2-3; TRBD2 matches at 7 bases. The V segment lost 3 bases and the J segment 4 bases; nucleotides outside the gene matches: 11. Germline V gene sequence: CDR1 SGHRS, CDR2 YFSETQ. This CDR3 has 16 residues. CDR3 residues: CASSSNAGVRADTQYF. The DNA for the CDR3 is TGCGCCAGCAGCTCAAACGCGGGGGTTAGGGCAGATACGCAGTATTTT.

The chain carries TRBV3-1 (or the pseudogene TRBV3-2) and TRBJ2-5, with a possible D match to TRBD2 (6 bases). Per the germline V gene, CDR1 is LGHDT and CDR2 is YNNKEL (reference sequence). The CDR3 is 16 amino acids. V was pared by 4 bases and J by 2 bases, with 17 bases between. The DNA for the CDR3 is TGTGCCAGCAGCCTTAGCGGTGGGAACCTACAAGAGACCCAGTACTTC. This gives the protein CASSLSGGNLQETQYF.

The rearrangement uses TRBV7-2 and TRBJ2-7, with a tentative D call TRBD2 (6 bases). The CDR3 is 14 amino acids. Trimming took off 5 bases at V and 3 bases at J, with 14 bases between the two ends. Germline V CDR1 and CDR2: SGHTA, FQGNSA. As DNA, the CDR3 is TGTGCCAGCAGCCCCGGGGGAACCTACTACGAGCAGTACTTC. Translating gives CASSPGGTYYEQYF. Based on the CDR3 plus reference TRBV7-2 and TRBJ2-7, the full variable domain is GAGVSQSPSNKVTEKGKDVELRCDPISGHTALYWYRQSLGQGLEFLIYFQGNSAPDKSGLPSDRFSAERTGGSVSTLTIQRTQQEDSAVYLCASSPGGTYYEQYFGPGTRLTVT.

The CDR3 protein is CASSGGRDSAYEQYF. DNA of the CDR3: TGTGCCAGCTCAGGGGGTAGGGACAGTGCCTACGAGCAGTACTTC. This chain connects TRBV6-5 to TRBJ2-7, with 7 bases that match TRBD1. V shed 8 bases, J shed 2 bases, and the junction held 12 bases outside the gene matches. There are 15 residues in the CDR3. Germline CDR1 and CDR2: MNHEY and SVGAGI.